Listed here is a single T cell receptor beta chain. The V gene lost 4 bases and the J gene lost 8 bases, with 24 bases spanning the gap. Germline V gives CDR1 LGHNA, CDR2 YNFKEQ. The CDR3 is made up of 17 amino acids. This record comes from a study of blood T cell repertoires in COVID-19. Study information: From the United States, Italy and Spain came samples of acute and convalescent COVID-19. Nucleic acid was either cDNA or gDNA, and it came from T cells, B-cell-depleted T cells, or PBMCs.

Source study methods: Estimates of nucleated cell counts were drawn from the amplification of reference gene primers. Libraries were prepared by immunoSEQ multiplex PCR; TCRdb keeps only in-frame clonotypes and omits some of them. V, J and clone size were drawn from that table, and D and trimming were deduced from the DNA. The repertoire holds 100,000 to 150,000 clones, with 85% as singletons. This sequence originates from a man older than 75 with active or convalescent COVID-19. The J gene is TRBJ2-1, the V gene TRBV4-2; a weak D match, TRBD1 (6 bases). Sequencing used peripheral blood. The CDR3 DNA reads TGTGCCAGCAGCCCTGAGCCGACAGGTTGGTCCACAGATGAGCAGTTCTTC. This translates into CASSPEPTGWSTDEQFF.